What follows are 20 T cell receptor beta chains derived from one specimen sequenced in a study of OX40 agonist ivuxolimab in advanced cancers. Profiled with immunoSEQ multiplex PCR; TCRdb holds only in-frame clones, not every one. There are 7,000 to 9,500 clones in the sample; roughly nine tenths occur only once, and under 30% lies in the top ten. Sample: CD4+ or CD8+ T cells sorted from blood, taken in a trial of the OX40 agonist ivuxolimab. The receptors were gathered from an adult with an advanced solid tumor such as melanoma, head and neck, liver or kidney cancer.

The count of this clone is one. This chain uses TRBV4-1 with TRBJ2-7; TRBD1 or TRBD2 may be the D gene (5 bases each). The V gene's germline CDR1 is MGHRA and CDR2 YSYEKL. Trimming pared 5 bases from V and 4 bases from J, leaving 15 bases between. The CDR3 has 14 amino acids. For the CDR3, the DNA is TGCGCCAGCAGCTCCCGGCAGGGCGGGTACGAGCAGTACTTC. This translates into CASSSRQGGYEQYF.

The chain combines TRBV4-1 with TRBJ2-7; tentative D call: TRBD2 (6 bases). CDR3 size: 15 residues. The germline V gene has CDR1 MGHRA and CDR2 YSYEKL. V shed 2 bases and J shed 4 bases, with 15 bases lying between them. CDR3 region: CASSQRLAGMYEQYF. The CDR3 nucleotides read TGCGCCAGCAGCCAAAGACTGGCGGGAATGTACGAGCAGTACTTC.

This clone is categorized as large. The chain couples TRBV5-4 to TRBJ1-2; D is ambiguous. V was cut by 2 bases and J by 0 bases, with 8 bases left in between. The germline V gene encodes CDR1 SGHNT and CDR2 YYREEE (reference sequence). CDR3 length: 14 amino acids. The CDR3 bases are TGTGCCAGCAGCTTAGACGGATCTAACTATGGCTACACCTTC. Protein product: CASSLDGSNYGYTF.

This chain links TRBV27 with TRBJ2-1, with 8 bases lining up with TRBD2. This CDR3 has 13 residues. Germline trimming cut 8 bases from V and 0 bases from J; bases unmatched to any gene: 0. CDR1 is MNHEY and CDR2 is SMNVEV in the germline V gene (reference sequence). CDR3 sequence (DNA): TGTGCCAGCGGGACTAGCTCCTACAATGAGCAGTTCTTC. As protein: CASGTSSYNEQFF.

The genes are TRBV6-4 and TRBJ2-1, with 8 bases identical to TRBD2. V was pared by 0 bases and J by 6 bases, with 10 bases of the junction left unmatched. Per the germline V gene, CDR1 is MRHNA and CDR2 is SNTAGT. The CDR3 loop spans 17 amino acids. The CDR3 is CASSDSRGAGVFNEQFF. The CDR3 DNA reads as TGTGCCAGCAGTGACTCGCGGGGGGCGGGAGTCTTCAATGAGCAGTTCTTC.

The genes are TRBV19 and TRBJ2-5; TRBD2 aligns across 11 bases. In germline, CDR1 is LNHDA, CDR2 SQIVND (reference sequence). CDR3 length: 14 residues. The ends lost 3 bases at V and 5 bases at J; junction bases unmatched: 2. The CDR3 DNA reads as TGTGCCAGTAGTATGGGACTAGCGGCGGAGACCCAGTACTTC. Protein product: CASSMGLAAETQYF.

The genes are TRBV6-6 and TRBJ1-2; D ambiguous. There are 13 residues in the CDR3. Germline assignment: CDR1 MNHNY and CDR2 SVGAGI (reference sequence). The V end was cut by 2 bases, the J end by 2 bases, with 6 bases between. The CDR3 DNA sequence: TGTGCCAGCAGTTACCACACGAACTATGGCTACACCTTC. This codes for CASSYHTNYGYTF.

The rearrangement joins TRBV6-4 to TRBJ2-3, with 10 bases that match TRBD2. With 8 bases clipped from V and 0 bases from J, the junction kept 5 bases outside the gene matches. Germline V CDR1 and CDR2: MRHNA, SNTAGT. CDR3 size: 15 residues. The CDR3 protein is CASSRTSGSTDTQYF. CDR3 nucleotides: TGTGCCAGCTCCAGGACTAGCGGAAGCACAGATACGCAGTATTTT.

V usage is TRBV12-5 and J usage is TRBJ2-2; no clear D. CDR3 length equals 17 residues. Trimming removed 7 bases at V and 7 bases at J, with 25 bases between. Germline V gene sequence: CDR1 LGHNT, CDR2 FRNRAP. CDR3 in amino acids: CASASPGDFQTLGELFF. The CDR3 nucleotides read TGTGCTAGTGCCTCACCGGGCGATTTCCAGACTCTCGGGGAGCTGTTTTTT.

The J gene is TRBJ1-1, the V gene TRBV12-5; 8 nucleotides match TRBD1. V lost 6 bases, J lost 1 base, and 4 bases stayed unmatched. The CDR3 contains 14 residues. Germline V gene sequence: CDR1 LGHNT, CDR2 FRNRAP. CDR3 DNA: TGTGCTAGTGGGAGACAGGGGTGGAACACTGAAGCTTTCTTT. Translating it yields CASGRQGWNTEAFF.

This clone has a single count. CDR3 DNA: TGTGCCAGCAGCGCACTAGCGGGACGCCTACGATGGGACACCGGGGAGCTGTTTTTT. This translates into CASSALAGRLRWDTGELFF. The rearrangement joins TRBV9 to TRBJ2-2; TRBD2 agrees at 10 bases. The CDR3 contains 19 residues. V lost 3 bases, J lost 3 bases, and 14 bases stayed unmatched. Looked up from germline, CDR1 is SGDLS and CDR2 is YYNGEE.

This clone was seen a single time. This CDR3 is CASSYADNEQFF. The CDR3 DNA reads as TGTGCCAGCAGTTACGCCGACAATGAGCAGTTCTTC. V usage is TRBV6-5 and J usage is TRBJ2-1; D call uncertain. The CDR3 is made up of 12 amino acids. The V and J ends lost 2 bases and 5 bases respectively, with 4 bases between them. The germline V gene has CDR1 MNHEY and CDR2 SVGAGI.

The chain uses TRBV9 and TRBJ1-1, with D perhaps TRBD1 (6 bases). The CDR3 loop spans 15 amino acids. Trimming shortened V by 1 base and J by 1 base, and 11 bases separated the two germline ends. Per the germline V gene, CDR1 is SGDLS and CDR2 is YYNGEE. CDR3 in DNA: TGTGCCAGCAGCGTAAGGGGGGGCTCGAACACTGAAGCTTTCTTT. Translating gives CASSVRGGSNTEAFF.

The V and J genes are TRBV30 and TRBJ2-3, with 9 bases matching TRBD2. V lost 3 bases to trimming and J lost 3 bases; unmatched junction nucleotides: 4. The CDR3 covers 14 residues. Germline assignment: CDR1 GTSNPN and CDR2 SVGIG (reference sequence). CDR3 coding DNA: TGTGCCTGGAGGGTTAGCGGGAGTACAGATACGCAGTATTTT. The encoded protein is CAWRVSGSTDTQYF. Full variable domain (rest looked up from reference TRBV30 and TRBJ2-3): SQTIHQWPATLVQPVGSPLSLECTVEGTSNPNLYWYRQAAGRGLQLLFYSVGIGQISSEVPQNLSASRPQDRQFILSSKKLLLSDSGFYLCAWRVSGSTDTQYFGPGTRLTVL.

The gene calls are TRBV6-6 and TRBJ2-1; unclear D gene. The CDR3 runs 12 residues. With 10 bases removed from V and 2 bases from J, the gap between germline ends came to 9 bases. Germline CDR1 reads MNHNY; CDR2 reads SVGAGI (reference sequence). In DNA form, the CDR3 reads TGTGCCACCTTTGAGGCCTACAATGAGCAGTTCTTC. It is translated as CATFEAYNEQFF.

Notes on this clone: A read error may produce the germline difference seen at one junction end. The same CDR3 can be traced to other DNA sequences in this sample. The chain combines TRBV5-6 with TRBJ2-5; 10 bases match TRBD2. CDR3 size: 15 residues. The V gene's germline CDR1 is SGHDT and CDR2 YYEEEE. For the CDR3, the DNA is TGTGCCAGCATCCTGGCCGCTAGCGGGAGTGAGACTCAGTACTTC. Residues: CASILAASGSETQYF.

The genes are TRBV7-9 and TRBJ2-5; 7 bases align to TRBD1. The ends lost 5 bases at V and 2 bases at J; junction bases unmatched: 11. CDR1 and CDR2 (germline): SEHNR, FQNEAQ (reference sequence). The CDR3 contains 16 residues. CDR3 residues: CASSPPTGRTQETQYF. The CDR3 bases are TGTGCCAGCAGCCCACCGACAGGGCGTACACAAGAGACCCAGTACTTC.

The chain employs TRBV27 and TRBJ1-5, with D possibly being TRBD1 (6 bases). CDR3 length: 15 residues. Germline V CDR1 and CDR2: MNHEY, SMNVEV (reference sequence). V lost 8 bases, J lost 1 base, and 15 bases lay in between. CDR3 sequence: CASRPYRESNQPQHF. The DNA for the CDR3 is TGTGCCAGCCGCCCCTACAGGGAAAGCAATCAGCCCCAGCATTTT.

This clone was counted a single time. The chain couples TRBV5-6 to TRBJ1-1, with D perhaps TRBD1 (5 bases). Trimming shortened V by 0 bases and J by 4 bases, and 10 bases separated the two germline ends. This CDR3 is built from 14 residues. CDR1 is SGHDT, CDR2 YYEEEE, per germline. CDR3: CASSLVGAGTEAFF. DNA of the CDR3: TGTGCCAGCAGCTTGGTCGGGGCGGGCACTGAAGCTTTCTTT.

The chain employs TRBV7-9 and TRBJ2-7; D gene ambiguous. V lost 5 bases and J 7 bases, leaving 12 bases between the germline ends. CDR3 length: 12 residues. CDR1 is SEHNR and CDR2 is FQNEAQ in the germline V gene (reference sequence). The CDR3 DNA reads as TGTGCCAGCAGCGGTCGTCTTGGGGAGCAGTACTTC. It codes for CASSGRLGEQYF.